These T cell receptor beta chains were read from a single sample in a study of blood T cell repertoires in COVID-19. The assay was immunoSEQ multiplex PCR, and TCRdb's table has in-frame clones only and misses some. The table shows approximately 57,000 clones, with roughly 89% occurring only once. The specimen was peripheral blood. The receptors come from a man in his fifties or sixties with acute or convalescent COVID-19. Both conserved end residues are part of each CDR3. D genes are given only for firm matches. Where a row states a size, it is once, few, many or the class of an expanded clone; other rows omit it.

abundance,d_gene,j_gene,v_gene,CDR3nt,CDR3aa
-,-,TRBJ1-3,TRBV6-5,TGTGCCAGCAGTTACTTACCAACCGGCTCTGGAAACACCATATATTTT,CASSYLPTGSGNTIYF
-,TRBD2,TRBJ2-1,TRBV28,TGTGCCAGCAGTTTATCGGGACTAGCCTACAATGAGCAGTTCTTC,CASSLSGLAYNEQFF
-,TRBD1,TRBJ2-5,TRBV27,TGTGCCAGCAGTCCCTACGGGACAGGGGAGACCCAGTACTTC,CASSPYGTGETQYF
-,-,TRBJ1-4,TRBV5-8,TGTGCCAGCAGGTTGGCGACTATTAATGAAAAACTGTTTTTT,CASRLATINEKLFF
-,TRBD2,TRBJ2-1,TRBV6-5,TGTGCCAGCAGTTACTGGCTAGCGGGAGAACATGAGCAGTTCTTC,CASSYWLAGEHEQFF
-,-,TRBJ1-1,TRBV28,TGTGCCAGCACGTCCTATGGGGCAGGCTGGACTGAAGCTTTCTTT,CASTSYGAGWTEAFF
-,-,TRBJ1-3,TRBV10-3,TGTGCCATCAGTGAGTCCCGGGTCTCTGGAAACACCATATATTTT,CAISESRVSGNTIYF
-,-,TRBJ2-7,TRBV18,TGTGCCAGCTCAGTTCTTCCCCTCGGGAGCTCCTACGAGCAGTACTTC,CASSVLPLGSSYEQYF
-,TRBD1,TRBJ1-5,TRBV11-2,TGTGCCAGCAGCTTAAAGAGGGACAGGGATCAGCCCCAGCATTTT,CASSLKRDRDQPQHF
-,TRBD1,TRBJ1-1,TRBV18,TGTGCCAGCTCCCCAGGGACAGGGAGCACTGAAGCTTTCTTT,CASSPGTGSTEAFF
-,-,TRBJ2-5,TRBV11-2,TGTGCCAGCAGCGACATCGCCCGGGGGGCGGAGACCCAGTACTTC,CASSDIARGAETQYF
-,TRBD1,TRBJ1-4,TRBV2,TGTGCCAGCAAAATAAACCGGGACAGCCTTAATGAAAAACTGTTTTTT,CASKINRDSLNEKLFF
once,-,TRBJ1-4,TRBV18,TGTGCCAGCTCACCACGTGGGGGCAATGAAAAACTGTTTTTT,CASSPRGGNEKLFF
-,TRBD1,TRBJ1-5,TRBV18,TGTGCCAGCTCACCGGGACAGGGCAATCAGCCCCAGCATTTT,CASSPGQGNQPQHF
-,TRBD1,TRBJ1-1,TRBV5-1,TGCGCCAGCAGCTCAGGACAGGGCAGCACTGAAGCTTTCTTT,CASSSGQGSTEAFF
-,TRBD1,TRBJ2-5,TRBV7-9,TGTGCCAGCAGCGTCATAGGGACAGAGGGGGAAGAGACCCAGTACTTC,CASSVIGTEGEETQYF
-,-,TRBJ1-1,TRBV11-2,TGTGCCAGCAGCGTCAGGGATATGAACACTGAAGCTTTCTTT,CASSVRDMNTEAFF
-,TRBD2,TRBJ2-2,TRBV9,TGTGCCAGCAGCCCAAGACTAGCGGCGAACACCGGGGAGCTGTTTTTT,CASSPRLAANTGELFF
-,-,TRBJ1-1,TRBV27,TGTGCCAGCAGCCCTCGGGGGGGACCTGAAGCTTTCTTT,CASSPRGGPEAFF
-,-,TRBJ1-3,TRBV9,TGTGCCAGCAGCGTAGATGTCGGGGTGGAGGGAGACACCATATATTTT,CASSVDVGVEGDTIYF
once,-,TRBJ2-2,TRBV30,TGTGCCTGGAGTGCGGCAGGGGCCAACACCGGGGAGCTGTTTTTT,CAWSAAGANTGELFF
-,-,TRBJ2-1,TRBV7-9,TGTGCCAGCGTTAACGGTTACAATGAGCAGTTCTTC,CASVNGYNEQFF
few,TRBD1,TRBJ1-6,TRBV30,TGTGCCGGGACAGTGGCCTATAATTCACCCCTCCACTTT,CAGTVAYNSPLHF
-,-,TRBJ1-2,TRBV5-1,TGCGCCAGCAGCTTGGGTCCCATCGTAGACTATGGCTACACCTTC,CASSLGPIVDYGYTF
-,TRBD1,TRBJ1-2,TRBV19,TGTGCCAGTAGTAATAACGCGGACAGGGGGTTTGGCTACACCTTC,CASSNNADRGFGYTF
-,TRBD1,TRBJ1-1,TRBV10-3,TGTGCCATCAGTGAGTCGAACAGGGGCACTGAAGCTTTCTTT,CAISESNRGTEAFF
-,-,TRBJ2-5,TRBV28,TGTGCCAGCAGTTCAGCTCAGGGGCTAGGCGAGACCCAGTACTTC,CASSSAQGLGETQYF
-,-,TRBJ1-1,TRBV10-3,TGTGCCATCAGTGAGTGGCAGGATCGGACTGAAGCTTTCTTT,CAISEWQDRTEAFF
once,-,TRBJ1-1,TRBV6-5,TGTGCCAGCATGTGGCAGGGGCTACCAGGGACTGAAGCTTTCTTT,CASMWQGLPGTEAFF
-,TRBD1,TRBJ2-7,TRBV2,TGTGCCAGTACAGGGGGCCCTCTCGAGCAGTACTTC,CASTGGPLEQYF
-,TRBD1,TRBJ1-3,TRBV19,TGTGCCAGTAGTATGTCCGCGGGACAGGGCTCTGGAAACACCATATATTTT,CASSMSAGQGSGNTIYF
-,-,TRBJ1-2,TRBV5-1,TGCGCCAGCAGCTTCTCAGGGGTCTATGGCTACACCTTC,CASSFSGVYGYTF
-,TRBD1,TRBJ1-2,TRBV3-1/TRBV3-2,TGTGCCAGCAGCCTCCGGGACAGGGAGGGTGGCTACACCTTC,CASSLRDREGGYTF
-,-,TRBJ1-5,TRBV2,TGTGCCAGCAGGAACGGGAGGAATCAGCCCCAGCATTTT,CASRNGRNQPQHF
-,-,TRBJ1-2,TRBV7-2,TGTGCCAGCAGCTTAGACCAGAACTATGGCTACACCTTC,CASSLDQNYGYTF
-,-,TRBJ1-1,TRBV18,TGTGCCAGCTCACCAAGGAGGGATTGGGACACTGAAGCTTTCTTT,CASSPRRDWDTEAFF
-,-,TRBJ2-7,TRBV7-9,TGTGCCAGCAGCTGGGGGGACTTCGAAGACGAGCAGTACTTC,CASSWGDFEDEQYF
-,TRBD2,TRBJ2-3,TRBV7-9,TGTGCCAGCAGCTTCCGTGGCGGGGGTAGCACAGATACGCAGTATTTT,CASSFRGGGSTDTQYF
-,TRBD2,TRBJ2-3,TRBV4-2,TGTGCCAGCAGCCAAGGGACTAGCGGGATAGGCACAGATACGCAGTATTTT,CASSQGTSGIGTDTQYF
-,TRBD2,TRBJ2-3,TRBV13,TGTGCCAGCAGCGAGCGGGGGGGCACAGATACGCAGTATTTT,CASSERGGTDTQYF
-,-,TRBJ1-1,TRBV5-1,TGCGCCAGCAGCCCAGCGGGGGCACCGAACACTGAAGCTTTCTTT,CASSPAGAPNTEAFF
-,TRBD1,TRBJ2-3,TRBV5-4,TGTGCCAGCAGCTTGGCGGGACAGGGGGCGCCAGATACGCAGTATTTT,CASSLAGQGAPDTQYF
-,-,TRBJ1-2,TRBV5-1,TGCGCCAGCGGGGAGGACGGAAACTATGGCTACACCTTC,CASGEDGNYGYTF
few,-,TRBJ1-4,TRBV19,TGTGCCACCGCGACCCGGGGGGCGGGTGGTGAAAAACTGTTTTTT,CATATRGAGGEKLFF
-,-,TRBJ2-3,TRBV7-6,TGTGCCAGCAGCTTAGGCGTGGGGGCGACAGATACGCAGTATTTT,CASSLGVGATDTQYF
-,-,TRBJ2-5,TRBV7-3,TGTGCCAGCAGCTCGGCCGGGTCCCTCGGGGAGACCCAGTACTTC,CASSSAGSLGETQYF
few,-,TRBJ2-1,TRBV27,TGTGCCAGCAGTCTAAGCTCCTACAATGAGCAGTTCTTC,CASSLSSYNEQFF
-,-,TRBJ2-1,TRBV7-8,TGTGCCAGCAGCTTAGAGGGGTCAGGTTCTACGAATGAGCAGTTCTTC,CASSLEGSGSTNEQFF
-,TRBD1,TRBJ1-1,TRBV19,TGTGCCAGTAGTATAAGGGGACCGGGACAGGGGATATTGAACACTGAAGCTTTCTTT,CASSIRGPGQGILNTEAFF
-,-,TRBJ1-1,TRBV4-1,TGCGCCAGCAGCCAACCGGCAGGGATGAACACTGAAGCTTTCTTT,CASSQPAGMNTEAFF
-,-,TRBJ2-1,TRBV27,TGTGCCAGCAGTTTACCCGGACACCCCTACAATGAGCAGTTCTTC,CASSLPGHPYNEQFF